This passage covers 21 T cell receptor beta chains from one sample sequenced in a study of blood T cell repertoires in COVID-19. Repertoires were generated with immunoSEQ multiplex PCR, while TCRdb's copy carries only in-frame clones and drops some. The table shows about 32,000 clones, with 85% to 95% occurring only once. Specimen: peripheral blood. The receptors here all came from a male donor with active COVID-19.

The gene calls are TRBV4-1 and TRBJ2-1; TRBD2 aligns across 12 bases. The V and J ends lost 0 bases and 4 bases, in that order; junction bases with no gene match: 10. The germline V gene has CDR1 MGHRA and CDR2 YSYEKL. This CDR3 is built from 19 residues. In DNA form, the CDR3 reads TGCGCCAGCAGCCAAGATCCGGAGACTAGCGGGGGTCAGTACAATGAGCAGTTCTTC. Encoded protein: CASSQDPETSGGQYNEQFF.

V usage is TRBV28 and J usage is TRBJ1-6; D unresolved. Germline loops: CDR1 MDHEN, CDR2 SYDVKM. V was shortened by 2 bases and J by 8 bases, with 13 bases between the two germline ends. CDR3 length equals 15 residues. The CDR3 DNA sequence: TGTGCCAGCAGTTTACCACCCCCTATGCATTCACCCCTCCACTTT. It codes for CASSLPPPMHSPLHF.

V and J are TRBV7-3 and TRBJ1-2; D is possibly TRBD1 (5 bases). The ends were cut back, 11 bases at V and 5 bases at J, with 12 bases in the middle. The germline CDR1 and CDR2 sequences are SGHTA and FQGTGA. The CDR3 extends over 11 amino acids. CDR3 DNA sequence: TGTGCCGGAGGGGAGAGGTATGGCTACACCTTC. This encodes CAGGERYGYTF.

This chain connects TRBV3-1 (or the pseudogene TRBV3-2) to TRBJ2-3; TRBD2 matches 15 bases. This CDR3 is 17 amino acids long. Germline CDR1 reads LGHDT; CDR2 reads YNNKEL (reference sequence). The J segment lost 2 bases and the V segment lost 4 bases, leaving 4 bases of the junction unmatched. CDR3 DNA: TGTGCCAGCAGCCGCGGACTAGCGGGGGGGTCCACAGATACGCAGTATTTT. Amino acids: CASSRGLAGGSTDTQYF.

The chain links TRBV4-2 to TRBJ1-1; tentatively, D is TRBD1 (5 bases). The CDR3 contains 19 residues. Germline CDR1 reads LGHNA; CDR2 reads YNFKEQ. V was clipped by 0 bases and J by 5 bases, with 25 bases between them. CDR3: CASSQDPGAGLPRSTEAFF. The CDR3 region has the DNA TGTGCCAGCAGCCAAGATCCTGGGGCAGGCCTTCCCAGGAGTACTGAAGCTTTCTTT.

V and J are TRBV7-8 and TRBJ2-7, with D maybe TRBD2 (6 bases). The V gene lost 11 bases and the J gene lost 5 bases, with 13 bases spanning the gap. Germline CDR1 and CDR2: SGHVS and FQNEAQ. This CDR3 is 11 amino acids long. The CDR3 reads CAVLRGDEQYF. The CDR3 region has the DNA TGTGCCGTATTGCGGGGCGACGAGCAGTACTTC.

This clone has a handful of counts. V gene TRBV4-2 combines with J gene TRBJ1-6; a possible D gene is TRBD1 (6 bases). V lost 1 base and J 6 bases, leaving 10 bases between the germline ends. Germline CDR1 and CDR2: LGHNA and YNFKEQ. This CDR3 has 15 amino acids. CDR3 sequence reads: CASSQGTAPNSPLHF. CDR3 sequence (DNA): TGTGCCAGCAGCCAAGGGACAGCACCTAATTCACCCCTCCACTTT.

The chain joins TRBV4-3 to TRBJ2-2; 15 bases agree with TRBD2. Germline V gene sequence: CDR1 LGHNA, CDR2 YSLEER. The CDR3 is 17 residues long. The J segment lost 7 bases and the V segment lost 4 bases, leaving 7 bases of the junction unmatched. CDR3 loop: CASSPRTSGGAFGELFF. CDR3 DNA sequence: TGCGCCAGCAGCCCTAGGACTAGCGGGGGGGCGTTCGGGGAGCTGTTTTTT.

The J gene is TRBJ2-5, the V gene TRBV2, with 13 bases matching TRBD2. V lost 8 bases to trimming and J lost 7 bases; unmatched junction nucleotides: 10. The CDR3 totals 15 residues. Germline-derived CDR1 and CDR2 are SNHLY and FYNNEI. CDR3 nucleotide sequence: TGTGCCAGCGGGGCGACCGGGACTAGCGGGGTGACCCAGTACTTC. Encoded protein: CASGATGTSGVTQYF.

J is TRBJ1-1 and V is TRBV10-2, with D tentatively TRBD1 (5 bases). The CDR3 totals 12 residues. The V end lost 8 bases, the J end lost 4 bases, and 11 bases lay between the germline ends. Germline V gives CDR1 WSHSY, CDR2 SAAADI. Written as DNA, the CDR3 is TGCGCCAGCTCCCCCAGGGTCACTGAAGCTTTCTTT. Residues: CASSPRVTEAFF.

V gene TRBV7-2 combines with J gene TRBJ1-2, with a weak D call TRBD1 (6 bases). CDR3 size: 14 residues. V shed 8 bases and J shed 7 bases, with 20 bases lying between them. Germline V gene data show CDR1 as SGHTA and CDR2 as FQGNSA. CDR3 nucleotide sequence: TGTGCCAGCTACCTCCTCACTGGGGGCGGTGGCTACACCTTC. It codes for CASYLLTGGGGYTF.

The chain links TRBV7-2 to TRBJ1-2; 7 bases line up with TRBD1. Germline CDR1 SGHTA, CDR2 FQGNSA. J was trimmed by 6 bases and V by 5 bases; bases with no gene match: 15. The CDR3 contains 16 residues. The CDR3: CASSPGSTQGINGYTF. The CDR3 nucleotides are TGTGCCAGCAGCCCCGGGAGCACACAGGGGATCAATGGCTACACCTTC. The full variable domain, in which reference TRBV7-2 and TRBJ1-2 provide the parts outside the CDR3, is GAGVSQSPSNKVTEKGKDVELRCDPISGHTALYWYRQSLGQGLEFLIYFQGNSAPDKSGLPSDRFSAERTGGSVSTLTIQRTQQEDSAVYLCASSPGSTQGINGYTFGSGTRLTVV.

The CDR3 loop is CSATTGSGANVLTF. As DNA, the CDR3 is TGCAGCGCCACTACAGGATCTGGGGCCAACGTCCTGACTTTC. V usage is TRBV29-1 and J usage is TRBJ2-6; D possibly corresponds to TRBD1 (5 bases). Trimming left V 7 bases short and J 1 base short, with 11 bases between. This CDR3 has 14 amino acids. The germline CDR1 and CDR2 sequences are SQVTM and ANQGSEA.

The chain recombines TRBV6-2 or TRBV6-3 with TRBJ1-1, with TRBD1 as a possible D gene (6 bases). V gave up 2 bases and J gave up 2 bases, with 12 bases separating them. CDR3 length: 15 amino acids. Germline-derived CDR1 and CDR2 are MNHEY and SVGEGT. The CDR3 protein is CASSYPPGANTEAFF. The CDR3 DNA sequence: TGTGCCAGCAGTTACCCCCCAGGGGCAAACACTGAAGCTTTCTTT.

The V and J genes are TRBV7-2 and TRBJ1-6, with 7 bases aligning to TRBD1. Germline CDR1 SGHTA, CDR2 FQGNSA. This CDR3 has 14 amino acids. The V segment lost 4 bases and the J segment 5 bases; nucleotides outside the gene matches: 2. CDR3 DNA: TGTGCCAGCAGCTATACAGGGGATAATTCACCCCTCCACTTT. It specifies CASSYTGDNSPLHF.

The V call is TRBV25-1, the J call TRBJ2-7; 7 nucleotides line up with TRBD1. Germline CDR1 MGHDK, CDR2 SYGVNS. The CDR3 length is 14 residues. With V trimmed by 4 bases and J by 7 bases, 10 bases remained unmatched. CDR3 bases: TGTGCCAGCAGTGGAACAGGGGCCTTGTGGGAGCAGTACTTC. It translates to CASSGTGALWEQYF.

The chain combines TRBV30 with TRBJ1-4; no firm D call. The germline gives CDR1 GTSNPN, CDR2 SVGIG (reference sequence). V was shortened by 1 base and J by 0 bases, with 6 bases between the two germline ends. There are 14 residues in the CDR3. Here the CDR3 reads CAWSELTTNEKLFF. CDR3 bases: TGTGCCTGGAGTGAGCTAACAACTAATGAAAAACTGTTTTTT.

V usage is TRBV2 and J usage is TRBJ2-5, with D possibly being TRBD1 (6 bases). From germline, CDR1 is SNHLY and CDR2 FYNNEI. V was shortened by 6 bases and J by 5 bases, with 16 bases between the two germline ends. The CDR3 has 14 residues. The CDR3 loop reads CASSGQLKGETQYF. The CDR3 bases are TGTGCCAGCAGCGGACAGTTGAAGGGGGAGACCCAGTACTTC. Together with reference TRBV2 and TRBJ2-5, the CDR3 gives the full variable domain: EPEVTQTPSHQVTQMGQEVILRCVPISNHLYFYWYRQILGQKVEFLVSFYNNEISEKSEIFDDQFSVERPDGSNFTLKIRSTKLEDSAMYFCASSGQLKGETQYFGPGTRLLVL.

The chain employs TRBV2 and TRBJ2-5, with TRBD2 matching 10 bases. The CDR3 spans 14 residues. CDR1 and CDR2 from the germline V gene are SNHLY and FYNNEI. Unmatched junction bases numbered 6, after V lost 6 bases and J lost 5 bases. The CDR3 spells CASSPTSGSETQYF. CDR3 sequence (DNA): TGTGCCAGCAGCCCGACTAGCGGGTCGGAGACCCAGTACTTC.

The chain employs TRBV5-4 and TRBJ2-3; 8 bases fit TRBD2. The germline CDR1 and CDR2 sequences are SGHNT and YYREEE (reference sequence). J gave up 5 bases and V 6 bases, and 11 bases lay outside the gene matches. This CDR3 spans 15 amino acids. CDR3 bases: TGTGCCAGCACCGCGCTGCGGGCGGGGGGAGATACGCAGTATTTT. Protein product: CASTALRAGGDTQYF.

This sequence joins TRBV5-4 and TRBJ1-1; 9 nucleotides align to TRBD1. CDR1 is SGHNT and CDR2 is YYREEE in the germline V gene (reference sequence). J lost 4 bases, V lost 4 bases, and 5 bases had no gene match. CDR3 length: 14 amino acids. CDR3 coding DNA: TGTGCCAGCAGCAGCTACAGGGGGCGCACTGAAGCTTTCTTT. Translation: CASSSYRGRTEAFF. The variable domain in full, with the rest retrieved from reference TRBV5-4 and TRBJ1-1, is ETGVTQSPTHLIKTRGQQVTLRCSSQSGHNTVSWYQQALGQGPQFIFQYYREEENGRGNFPPRFSGLQFPNYSSELNVNALELDDSALYLCASSSYRGRTEAFFGQGTRLTVV.